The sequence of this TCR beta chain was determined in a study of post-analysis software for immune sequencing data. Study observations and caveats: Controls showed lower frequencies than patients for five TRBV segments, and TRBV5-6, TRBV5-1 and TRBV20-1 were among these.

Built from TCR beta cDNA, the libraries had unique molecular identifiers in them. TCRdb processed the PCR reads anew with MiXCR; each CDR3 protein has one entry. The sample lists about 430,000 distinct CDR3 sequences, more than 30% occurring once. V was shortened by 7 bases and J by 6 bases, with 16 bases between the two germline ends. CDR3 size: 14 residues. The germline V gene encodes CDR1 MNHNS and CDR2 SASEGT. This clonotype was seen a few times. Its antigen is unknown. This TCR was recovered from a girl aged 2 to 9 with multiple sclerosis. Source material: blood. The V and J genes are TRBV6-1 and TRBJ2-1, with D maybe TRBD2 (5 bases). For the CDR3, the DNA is TGTGCCAGCAAAGGTTGGCCTAGCTCCAATGAGCAGTTCTTC. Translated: CASKGWPSSNEQFF.